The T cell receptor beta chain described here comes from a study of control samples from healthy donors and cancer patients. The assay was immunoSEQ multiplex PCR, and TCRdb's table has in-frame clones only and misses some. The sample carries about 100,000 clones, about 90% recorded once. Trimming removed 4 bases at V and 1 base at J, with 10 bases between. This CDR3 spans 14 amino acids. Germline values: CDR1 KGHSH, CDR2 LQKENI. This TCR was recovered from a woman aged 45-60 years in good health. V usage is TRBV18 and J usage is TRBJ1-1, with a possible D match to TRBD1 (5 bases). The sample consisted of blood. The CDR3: CASSRFTGNTEAFF. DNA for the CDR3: TGTGCCAGCTCACGGTTTACAGGGAACACTGAAGCTTTCTTT.